Below, 20 T cell receptor beta chains from the same sample are listed, as sequenced in a study of T cell responses to AZD1222 COVID-19 vaccine. Clones were read by immunoSEQ multiplex PCR, and TCRdb kept only the in-frame ones, dropping some. The data hold roughly 99,000 clones, with roughly nine tenths observed a single time. The input for sequencing was peripheral blood, taken 28 days after the second AZD1222 dose. The source of these receptors is an adult who received the AZD1222 COVID-19 vaccine.

The chain couples TRBV7-2 to TRBJ2-3; 8 nucleotides align to TRBD2. After removal of 1 base from V and 8 bases from J, the junction contained 5 bases not matched to a gene. Germline CDR1 reads SGHTA; CDR2 reads FQGNSA. This CDR3 spans 14 amino acids. For the CDR3, the DNA is TGTGCCAGCAGCTTAGTTACCGGGGGGGGTACGCAGTATTTT. It specifies CASSLVTGGGTQYF.

This clone was counted only a few times. The chain employs TRBV30 and TRBJ1-6, with D uncertain. Germline loops: CDR1 GTSNPN, CDR2 SVGIG (reference sequence). V lost 1 base and J 6 bases, leaving 4 bases between the germline ends. CDR3 length equals 12 residues. The CDR3 nucleotides read TGTGCCTGGAGTGCCGGTAATTCACCCCTCCACTTT. It translates to CAWSAGNSPLHF. Full variable domain (missing parts from reference TRBV30 and TRBJ1-6): SQTIHQWPATLVQPVGSPLSLECTVEGTSNPNLYWYRQAAGRGLQLLFYSVGIGQISSEVPQNLSASRPQDRQFILSSKKLLLSDSGFYLCAWSAGNSPLHFGNGTRLTVT.

The chain is built from TRBV12-3 or TRBV12-4 and TRBJ2-2, with 9 positions matching TRBD1. J was trimmed by 5 bases and V by 10 bases; bases with no gene match: 5. This CDR3 is 13 amino acids long. The CDR3 sequence is CAIYRGRTGELFF. The CDR3 nucleotides read TGTGCCATTTACAGGGGGCGGACCGGGGAGCTGTTTTTT.

The CDR3 nucleotides read TGCAGTGAGAAAGTCGGAGAGACCCAGTACTTC. Translating gives CSEKVGETQYF. V usage is TRBV20-1 and J usage is TRBJ2-5; D gene unclear. The germline gives CDR1 DFQATT, CDR2 SNEGSKA (reference sequence). Trimming shortened V by 7 bases and J by 4 bases, and 10 bases separated the two germline ends. The CDR3 is 11 amino acids.

J is TRBJ2-7 and V is TRBV2; 9 bases are a match to TRBD1. Germline trimming cut 2 bases from V and 6 bases from J; bases unmatched to any gene: 5. Germline loops: CDR1 SNHLY, CDR2 FYNNEI. The CDR3 extends over 14 amino acids. This chain's CDR3 is CASSEKQGAREQYF. The DNA for the CDR3 is TGTGCCAGCAGTGAAAAACAGGGGGCCCGCGAGCAGTACTTC.

This chain links TRBV19 with TRBJ1-1; TRBD1 matches at 8 bases. CDR1 is LNHDA, CDR2 SQIVND, per germline (reference sequence). Trimming took 4 bases from V and 1 from J; bases not matched to a gene: 5. This CDR3 is 15 amino acids long. In DNA form, the CDR3 reads TGTGCCAGTAGTAGAACAGGGGGAGGGAACACTGAAGCTTTCTTT. Translated, it gives CASSRTGGGNTEAFF.

CDR3 DNA: TGTGCCAGCAAGAAAAGGGGACCGTTCTATGGCTACACCTTC. Its protein is CASKKRGPFYGYTF. J is TRBJ1-2 and V is TRBV6-5, with D possibly TRBD1 on 5 matching bases. The V gene lost 7 bases and the J gene lost 4 bases, with 16 bases spanning the gap. This CDR3 comprises 14 residues. The germline V gene encodes CDR1 MNHEY and CDR2 SVGAGI.

The chain couples TRBV6-5 to TRBJ2-2; D is unclear. CDR1 is MNHEY and CDR2 is SVGAGI in the germline V gene. This CDR3 is 13 amino acids long. The V end lost 6 bases, the J end lost 6 bases, and 11 bases lay between the germline ends. This chain's CDR3 is CASSPVGSGELFF. In nucleotides, the CDR3 is TGTGCCAGCAGCCCCGTCGGGTCCGGGGAGCTGTTTTTT.

This chain links TRBV5-4 with TRBJ2-5; D is ambiguous. The CDR3 is 13 amino acids. Per germline, CDR1 SGHNT and CDR2 YYREEE (reference sequence). With 1 base removed from V and 5 bases from J, the gap between germline ends came to 9 bases. The CDR3 region is CASSLKGSETQYF. The CDR3 DNA reads as TGTGCCAGCAGCTTGAAGGGTTCGGAGACCCAGTACTTC.

The CDR3 DNA sequence: TGTGCCAGTAGTATCACTAGCGGGGGGGCTATCTCCGATACGCAGTATTTT. Translated, it gives CASSITSGGAISDTQYF. The chain couples TRBV19 to TRBJ2-3; 13 bases match TRBD2. With 3 bases clipped from V and 6 bases from J, the junction kept 9 bases outside the gene matches. This CDR3 is 17 amino acids long. Germline CDR1 and CDR2: LNHDA and SQIVND (reference sequence).

This clone showed up just once. The chain couples TRBV28 to TRBJ2-7, with TRBD1 matching over 11 bases. CDR3 size: 15 residues. Germline values: CDR1 MDHEN, CDR2 SYDVKM. The V segment lost 5 bases and the J segment 5 bases; nucleotides outside the gene matches: 8. The CDR3 DNA reads as TGTGCCAGCAGTGCACCGGGACAGGGGGAGGACGAGCAGTACTTC. This sequence encodes CASSAPGQGEDEQYF.

The chain combines TRBV30 with TRBJ2-3; D is unresolved. V dropped 3 bases and J dropped 1 base, with 11 bases sitting between them. The V gene's germline CDR1 is GTSNPN and CDR2 SVGIG (reference sequence). The CDR3 runs to 14 residues. CDR3 DNA: TGTGCCTGGAGGCTTATGTCTCGCACAGATACGCAGTATTTT. It translates to CAWRLMSRTDTQYF.

The chain is built from TRBV19 and TRBJ1-5; possibly TRBD1 for D (5 bases). The CDR3 is 14 amino acids. V was clipped by 9 bases and J by 0 bases, with 12 bases between them. In germline, CDR1 is LNHDA, CDR2 SQIVND (reference sequence). CDR3 loop: CASTGQYSNQPQHF. The CDR3 nucleotides are TGTGCCAGCACCGGACAATATAGCAATCAGCCCCAGCATTTT. Complete variable domain (other parts from reference TRBV19 and TRBJ1-5): DGGITQSPKYLFRKEGQNVTLSCEQNLNHDAMYWYRQDPGQGLRLIYYSQIVNDFQKGDIAEGYSVSREKKESFPLTVTSAQKNPTAFYLCASTGQYSNQPQHFGDGTRLSIL.

The V and J genes are TRBV6-5 and TRBJ1-5, with 7 positions matching TRBD1. V lost 3 bases, J lost 5 bases, and 7 bases stayed unmatched. CDR1 is MNHEY and CDR2 is SVGAGI in the germline V gene. The CDR3 has 15 residues. CDR3: CASSYSTGPDQPQHF. The CDR3 DNA reads as TGTGCCAGCAGTTATTCGACAGGGCCCGATCAGCCCCAGCATTTT.

This clone was found a few times. V and J are TRBV6-5 and TRBJ1-1; 7 bases map to TRBD1. The CDR3 has 14 amino acids. Germline CDR1 MNHEY, CDR2 SVGAGI. V lost 5 bases, J lost 3 bases, and 6 bases stayed unmatched. Written as DNA, the CDR3 is TGTGCCAGCAGTAGGGACAGCGCTTACACTGAAGCTTTCTTT. Amino acids: CASSRDSAYTEAFF.

The chain combines TRBV28 with TRBJ1-5, with 7 bases matching TRBD1. Germline CDR1 and CDR2: MDHEN and SYDVKM. V shed 6 bases, J shed 6 bases, and the junction held 14 bases outside the gene matches. The CDR3 spans 16 residues. CDR3 bases: TGTGCCAGCAGCCACCTAAAGGGGGCAATTGGTCAGCCCCAGCATTTT. Amino acid sequence: CASSHLKGAIGQPQHF.

This chain connects TRBV28 to TRBJ2-7; 12 nucleotides agree with TRBD1. Germline CDR1 MDHEN, CDR2 SYDVKM. With V trimmed by 6 bases and J by 2 bases, 5 bases remained unmatched. The CDR3 is made up of 15 amino acids. CDR3 coding DNA: TGTGCCAGCAGACCCGGGACAGGGGGCGCCTACGAGCAGTACTTC. As protein: CASRPGTGGAYEQYF.

This clone was found a few times. The rearrangement joins TRBV14 to TRBJ1-2; D may be TRBD1 (6 bases). Trimming took 6 bases from V and 1 from J, leaving 12 bases between them. The CDR3 runs to 14 residues. CDR1 is SGHDN, CDR2 FVKESK, per germline. The DNA of the CDR3 is TGTGCCAGCAGTCAACAGGGTAATAACTATGGCTACACCTTC. This codes for CASSQQGNNYGYTF. Full variable domain (outside the CDR3, taken from reference TRBV14 and TRBJ1-2): EAGVTQFPSHSVIEKGQTVTLRCDPISGHDNLYWYRRVMGKEIKFLLHFVKESKQDESGMPNNRFLAERTGGTYSTLKVQPAELEDSGVYFCASSQQGNNYGYTFGSGTRLTVV.

The chain couples TRBV7-2 to TRBJ2-3; 9 nucleotides match TRBD2. The germline CDR1 and CDR2 sequences are SGHTA and FQGNSA. V was pared by 4 bases and J by 5 bases, with 13 bases of the junction left unmatched. CDR3 length: 17 residues. The CDR3 reads CASSSPVLRGGLDTQYF. Written as DNA, the CDR3 is TGTGCCAGCAGCTCCCCGGTATTGCGGGGGGGCCTAGATACGCAGTATTTT. The variable domain in full, completed from reference TRBV7-2 and TRBJ2-3, reads GAGVSQSPSNKVTEKGKDVELRCDPISGHTALYWYRQSLGQGLEFLIYFQGNSAPDKSGLPSDRFSAERTGGSVSTLTIQRTQQEDSAVYLCASSSPVLRGGLDTQYFGPGTRLTVL.

V usage is TRBV28 and J usage is TRBJ1-2, with unresolved D. V gave up 3 bases and J gave up 0 bases, with 8 bases separating them. The CDR3 covers 14 residues. Germline values: CDR1 MDHEN, CDR2 SYDVKM. The CDR3: CASSLEVANYGYTF. The CDR3 DNA follows: TGTGCCAGCAGTTTGGAGGTAGCTAACTATGGCTACACCTTC.